This paragraph reports one T cell receptor beta chain. This clone's antigen is unknown. No base quality values were provided; no much bigger clone lies one nucleotide off. This sample was taken from a study of blood T cell repertoires in COVID-19 (dated by TCRdb to the early 2020s). Turning to the overall study: Samples covering the acute and convalescent phases of COVID-19 were provided by collaborators in the United States, Italy and Spain. The material from the prospective study consisted of cDNA or gDNA derived from T cells, B-cell-depleted T cells, or PBMCs. The dataset comprised deeply sampled blood TCRbeta repertoires from subjects exposed to, actively infected with, or recovered from COVID-19. The repertoires were made available in a free public database intended to serve as a resource for research on the immune response to SARS-CoV-2. The samples were drawn from two sources: the first 160 participants of the ongoing ImmuneRACE study, and some 1,300 subjects contributed by 6 global collaborators. The sample metadata nearly always contained a de-identified subject ID, COVID-19 status, age in years and sex. Where available, HLA class I and class II types were obtained from metadata supplied by the sample provider rather than from assay-based typing. Overall results and qualifications from the work: Clinical and demographic metadata were provided uncurated, with the amount varying by source and participant.

The collaborating institutions used their own protocols to collect whole blood in K2EDTA tubes. For TCRbeta analysis, collaborators shipped samples as frozen whole blood, isolated PBMCs, or DNA extracted from either of those sample types. Per the germline V gene, MNHEY is the CDR1 and SVGAGI is the CDR2. Germline trimming amounts to 7 bases on V and 5 bases on J, with 9 as the count of junction bases outside the gene matches. Spanning cysteine to phenylalanine, the CDR3 consists of 14 amino acids. CDR3 DNA is the only sequence kept; it has 42 bases, read in frame from the first base. TCRbeta CDR3 regions were amplified from genomic DNA by means of the immunoSEQ Assay, a bias-controlled multiplex PCR. The published analysis was carried out like this. The number of nucleated cells in each sample was estimated from the amplification of reference gene primers within the assay. Sequence reads were collapsed and filtered to measure the absolute abundance of every unique TCRbeta CDR3 rearrangement. For each sample, productive Simpson clonality was calculated by taking the square root of Simpson's diversity index across productive rearrangements. Held by TCRdb, this immuneACCESS table contains in-frame sequences only and omits some clones. Under half of the omission traces to an unresolved V gene where checked; the cause of the rest is unknown. V and J calls and clone size come straight from that table; D and trimming were deduced from the DNA. The sample records about 200,000 clones, approximately 91% of which are singletons. The leading ten clones occupy approximately 1.5% of the sample.

The sample comprised peripheral blood. The chain links TRBV6-5 with TRBJ2-5, with 8 bases aligning to TRBD1. The clonotype comes from a man aged 18-30 years with active or convalescent COVID-19. At the DNA level, the sequence is TGTGCCAGCAAGACAGGGGACGCGAGGGAGACCCAGTACTTC. This yields the protein CASKTGDARETQYF.